These T cell receptor beta chains were read from a single sample in a study of shared clonotypes between healthy human individuals. Profiled with immunoSEQ multiplex PCR; TCRdb holds only in-frame clones, not every one. The repertoire holds approximately 740,000 clones, with 80% to 95% as singletons. The sequenced sample was naive CD8+ T cells sorted from blood. These receptors came from a man aged 25 to 40 in good health. Each CDR3 is given with its conserved first and last residue. D genes are given only for firm matches. Clone size, where shown, is once, few, many, or a class for clones that have expanded.

>TRBV7-8|NA|TRBJ2-2|few
CASSLRELIAGELFF
TGTGCCAGCAGCTTACGGGAGCTGATCGCCGGGGAGCTGTTTTTT
>TRBV7-9|NA|TRBJ2-7|NA
CASSLTIGYEQYF
TGTGCCAGCAGCTTAACAATAGGGTACGAGCAGTACTTC
>TRBV19|TRBD1|TRBJ2-7|NA
CASSMAGGAYEQYF
TGTGCCAGTAGTATGGCAGGGGGCGCCTACGAGCAGTACTTC
>TRBV10-3|NA|TRBJ2-7|NA
CAIAGHVGDGLSSYEQYF
TGTGCCATCGCCGGACACGTGGGGGACGGTTTAAGCTCCTACGAGCAGTACTTC
>TRBV7-9|NA|TRBJ2-1|NA
CASSLPLVPYNEQFF
TGTGCCAGCAGCTTACCCTTGGTCCCCTACAATGAGCAGTTCTTC
>TRBV7-9|NA|TRBJ2-1|once
CASSRQGEDKFF
TGTGCCAGCAGTCGCCAGGGCGAGGACAAGTTCTTC
>TRBV27|TRBD1|TRBJ1-2|NA
CASSPSGGGYTF
TGTGCCAGCAGTCCCTCAGGGGGAGGCTACACCTTC
>TRBV10-2|NA|TRBJ1-1|NA
CASSGERTEAFF
TGCGCCAGCAGTGGTGAGAGGACTGAAGCTTTCTTT
>TRBV6-1|NA|TRBJ2-7|NA
CASSEGKYYYEQYF
TGTGCCAGCAGTGAAGGCAAATACTACTACGAGCAGTACTTC
>TRBV28|NA|TRBJ2-1|once
CASSFGDNEQFF
TGTGCCAGCAGTTTCGGCGACAATGAGCAGTTCTTC
>TRBV11-2|TRBD2|TRBJ2-2|NA
CASSRLGLAGPGELFF
TGTGCCAGCAGCCGCCTCGGACTAGCGGGACCCGGGGAGCTGTTTTTT
>TRBV28|TRBD2|TRBJ2-1|NA
CASGGLTSGRRNEQFF
TGTGCCTCAGGCGGGTTGACTAGCGGGAGGAGGAATGAGCAGTTCTTC
>TRBV13|NA|TRBJ1-6|NA
CASSPDSKGSPLHF
TGTGCCAGCAGCCCTGACTCAAAAGGATCACCCCTCCACTTT
>TRBV27|TRBD2|TRBJ2-1|NA
CASLPAALAGTWYNEQFF
TGTGCCAGTCTCCCAGCAGCTTTAGCGGGGACGTGGTACAATGAGCAGTTCTTC
>TRBV30|NA|TRBJ2-7|NA
CAWSERQYYEQYF
TGTGCCTGGAGTGAGAGACAGTATTACGAGCAGTACTTC
>TRBV7-9|NA|TRBJ2-5|few
CASSLVLGQETQYF
TGTGCCAGCAGCTTAGTCCTAGGGCAAGAGACCCAGTACTTC
>TRBV7-9|NA|TRBJ2-1|NA
CASSPGTGRSSYNEQFF
TGTGCCAGCAGCCCGGGGACCGGGCGGTCCTCCTACAATGAGCAGTTCTTC
>TRBV27|NA|TRBJ2-7|once
CASSFWGNEQYF
TGTGCCAGCAGTTTTTGGGGAAACGAGCAGTACTTC
>TRBV6-1|NA|TRBJ1-2|NA
CASMTEGGYTF
TGTGCCAGCATGACGGAGGGGGGCTACACCTTC
>TRBV11-1|NA|TRBJ2-2|NA
CASSLEGSGTGELFF
TGTGCCAGCAGCTTAGAGGGGTCGGGCACCGGGGAGCTGTTTTTT
>TRBV6-6|NA|TRBJ2-2|NA
CASSSLTSTGELFF
TGTGCCAGCAGTTCTTTAACTAGCACCGGGGAGCTGTTTTTT
>TRBV7-9|NA|TRBJ2-5|NA
CASSLETQYF
TGTGCCAGCAGCTTGGAGACCCAGTACTTC
>TRBV19|NA|TRBJ2-1|few
CASSMLGNSYNEQFF
TGTGCCAGTAGTATGCTCGGCAATTCCTACAATGAGCAGTTCTTC
>TRBV2|NA|TRBJ2-7|NA
CASSHTRAKSYEQYF
TGTGCCAGCAGTCATACCCGGGCCAAAAGCTACGAGCAGTACTTC
>TRBV27|TRBD1|TRBJ1-2|NA
CASSSLQGPHGKGYTF
TGTGCCAGCAGTTCCCTACAGGGGCCCCACGGAAAAGGCTACACCTTC
>TRBV27|NA|TRBJ2-1|NA
CASSLLGDDNEQFF
TGTGCCAGCAGCCTATTGGGGGATGACAATGAGCAGTTCTTC
>TRBV29-1|NA|TRBJ1-3|once
CSVDTGGNTIYF
TGCAGCGTTGATACGGGGGGAAACACCATATATTTT
>TRBV11-2|NA|TRBJ2-5|NA
CASSSHPGLQETQYF
TGTGCCAGCAGCTCACACCCCGGACTCCAAGAGACCCAGTACTTC
>TRBV5-1|NA|TRBJ1-2|NA
CASSLGDANYGYTF
TGCGCCAGCAGCTTAGGGGATGCTAACTATGGCTACACCTTC
>TRBV7-2|NA|TRBJ2-7|NA
CASSSFKGIYEQYF
TGTGCCAGCAGCTCGTTCAAGGGGATCTACGAGCAGTACTTC
>TRBV5-6|NA|TRBJ2-1|NA
CASRWGSSYNEQFF
TGTGCAAGCAGGTGGGGGAGCTCCTACAATGAGCAGTTCTTC
>TRBV6-5|NA|TRBJ1-5|few
CASSYRHNQPQHF
TGTGCCAGCAGTTATCGACATAATCAGCCCCAGCATTTT
>TRBV27|TRBD1|TRBJ2-2|NA
CASSWGQGVGELFF
TGTGCCAGCAGTTGGGGACAGGGGGTCGGGGAGCTGTTTTTT
>TRBV6-5|NA|TRBJ1-1|NA
CASSYAGTNTEAFF
TGTGCCAGCAGTTACGCAGGGACGAACACTGAAGCTTTCTTT
>TRBV19|NA|TRBJ2-7|NA
CASSPLGIQRYEQYF
TGTGCCAGTAGCCCACTGGGCATCCAACGCTACGAGCAGTACTTC
>TRBV5-1|TRBD2|TRBJ2-1|NA
CASSLGLAGVREQFF
TGCGCCAGCAGCTTGGGACTAGCGGGGGTTCGTGAGCAGTTCTTC
>TRBV9|NA|TRBJ2-7|NA
CASSVVGESYEQYF
TGTGCCAGCAGCGTAGTTGGGGAGAGCTACGAGCAGTACTTC
>TRBV6-5|NA|TRBJ2-7|NA
CASSYSTERYTEQYF
TGTGCCAGCAGTTACTCAACGGAAAGATATACCGAGCAGTACTTC
>TRBV29-1|NA|TRBJ1-1|NA
CSVVPGTEAFF
TGCAGCGTTGTTCCGGGGACTGAAGCTTTCTTT
>TRBV11-2|TRBD2|TRBJ2-1|NA
CASSSSGSSEQFF
TGTGCCAGCAGCTCCAGCGGGAGTAGTGAGCAGTTCTTC
>TRBV9|NA|TRBJ2-2|NA
CASDRENTGELFF
TGTGCCAGCGACCGGGAGAACACCGGGGAGCTGTTTTTT